This TCR beta chain was recovered during a study of blood T cell repertoires in COVID-19 (dated by TCRdb to the early 2020s). Describing the broader study: Samples from collaborators originated in the United States, Italy and Spain and spanned both the acute and convalescent phases of COVID-19. The material from the prospective study consisted of cDNA or gDNA derived from T cells, B-cell-depleted T cells, or PBMCs. Subjects who had been exposed to COVID-19, were actively infected with it, or had recovered from it provided the deeply sampled blood TCRbeta repertoires that made up the dataset. The repertoires were made available in a free public database intended to serve as a resource for research on the immune response to SARS-CoV-2. The samples were drawn from the first 160 participants of the ongoing ImmuneRACE study and from 1,254 subjects provided by 6 global collaborators. Sample metadata almost always included a de-identified subject ID, COVID-19 status, age in years and sex. HLA class I and class II types, where available, came from metadata supplied by the sample provider rather than from assay-based typing.

Collaborating institutions collected whole blood in K2EDTA tubes following their own protocols. Collaborator samples were shipped for TCRbeta analysis as frozen whole blood, isolated PBMCs, or DNA extracted from either sample type. As concerns this clone: No cognate antigen has been identified for it. Per-base qualities were not stored, and no clone one base away is much larger.

The CDR3 sequence holds 15 residues, the cysteine and phenylalanine included. The only DNA kept is the CDR3, 45 bases in frame from the first base. CDR1 SGHVS and CDR2 FQNEAQ were looked up in the germline V gene. V was cut back by 3 bases and J by 0 bases, leaving a gap of 8 bases between them. Beyond this particular receptor, the publication reports: The quantity of clinical and demographic metadata differed by source and by participant and was supplied without curation.

TCRbeta CDR3 regions were amplified from genomic DNA using the immunoSEQ Assay, a bias-controlled multiplex PCR. Per the original workflow: The number of nucleated cells in each sample was estimated by amplification of reference gene primers within the assay. To quantify the absolute abundance of each unique TCRbeta CDR3 rearrangement, sequence reads were collapsed and filtered. Productive Simpson clonality was computed per sample as the square root of Simpson's diversity index over productive rearrangements. Imported from immuneACCESS, the table was reduced by TCRdb to in-frame sequences with V and J called. These copies leave out some clones; in studies compared against another copy, an unresolved V gene accounts for under half, and the cause of the remainder is not known. V and J calls and clone size are given by that table; D and trimming were obtained from the DNA. In all, the sample holds some 80,000 clones, and about 86% of those were seen once. 15% to 20% of the sample goes to the ten largest clones.

In this chain, TRBV7-8 is recombined with TRBJ1-4, with the D gene not clear enough to name. Material: peripheral blood. This receptor was obtained from a human donor in a cohort sampled during active COVID-19. The encoded CDR3 is CASSFVSATNEKLFF. The nucleotide sequence reads as follows: TGTGCCAGCAGCTTTGTGAGTGCAACTAATGAAAAACTGTTTTTT.